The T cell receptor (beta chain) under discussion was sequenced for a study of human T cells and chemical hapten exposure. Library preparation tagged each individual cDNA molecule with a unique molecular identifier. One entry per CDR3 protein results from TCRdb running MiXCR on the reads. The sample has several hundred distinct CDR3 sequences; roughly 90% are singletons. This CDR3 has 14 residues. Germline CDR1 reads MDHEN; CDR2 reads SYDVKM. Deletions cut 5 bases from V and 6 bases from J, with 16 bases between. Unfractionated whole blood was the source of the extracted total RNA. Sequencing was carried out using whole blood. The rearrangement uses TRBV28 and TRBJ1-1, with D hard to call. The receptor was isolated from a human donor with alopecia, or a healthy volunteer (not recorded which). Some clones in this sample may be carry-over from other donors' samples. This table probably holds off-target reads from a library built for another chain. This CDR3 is CASSRSRGPAEAFF. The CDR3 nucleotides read TGTGCCAGCAGTCGTAGTCGGGGTCCCGCTGAAGCTTTCTTT.